This T cell receptor (beta chain) emerged from a study of CD8 T cells in ankylosing spondylitis (TCRdb year 2017). About the investigation overall: T cell receptor beta repertoires were profiled in healthy donors and ankylosing spondylitis patients so that disease-linked TCR variants could be found. In total, the full study cohort was made up of 85 to 140 healthy donors and some 26 ankylosing spondylitis patients. Peripheral blood was sampled, and synovial fluid was also collected from ankylosing spondylitis patients. The paper as a whole reports these results and caveats: Some motif variants had previously been reported in the synovial fluid and blood of reactive arthritis patients, which suggests shared mechanisms of disease initiation. The disease-linked clones were reported to be significantly enriched in matched synovial fluid samples from ankylosing spondylitis patients. The disease-linked clones had a CD8+ phenotype and were found at relatively low frequencies in peripheral blood. A TCR beta motif made up of about eight highly homologous amino acid variants appeared to be characteristic of blood from ankylosing spondylitis patients.

Data came from an Illumina HiSeq 2500. Quantitative 5'-RACE with molecular barcodes was the method used to prepare the TCR beta libraries. The original pipeline was this. To identify disease-linked TCR variants, a new computational method was used, one built on a probabilistic model of VDJ rearrangement. TCRdb took the public reads, trimmed them with fastp at Q25, ran MiXCR for clone calling and kept in-frame beta chains. When rows share a CDR3 protein, they turn into one entry using the most common DNA and genes. The V and J calls here are based on TCRdb, not the publication. The sample data list roughly 130,000 distinct CDR3 sequences, and roughly 13% of these were observed just once. Of the sample, 2.5% to 3% is held by the ten largest clones. In regard to this clonotype: No antigen is known for it. Per-base qualities were not stored, and no clone one base away is much larger.

The sequence derives from a female donor with ankylosing spondylitis or in good health (not recorded which). Sample: blood, either unsorted or a sorted T cell fraction (not recorded which).

This receptor has the CDR3 CASSLEYYTTDTQYF. The nucleotides read TGTGCCAGCAGCTTAGAGTACTACACCACAGATACGCAGTATTTT. In this chain, TRBV7-8 is recombined with TRBJ2-3, with the D gene uncertain. From cysteine to phenylalanine, the CDR3 is 15 amino acids long. The entry retains the CDR3 DNA only, 45 bases that are in frame from base 1. At the junction V is shortened by 1 base and J by 2 bases, with 10 bases in between. In the germline V gene, CDR1 corresponds to SGHVS and CDR2 to FQNEAQ.